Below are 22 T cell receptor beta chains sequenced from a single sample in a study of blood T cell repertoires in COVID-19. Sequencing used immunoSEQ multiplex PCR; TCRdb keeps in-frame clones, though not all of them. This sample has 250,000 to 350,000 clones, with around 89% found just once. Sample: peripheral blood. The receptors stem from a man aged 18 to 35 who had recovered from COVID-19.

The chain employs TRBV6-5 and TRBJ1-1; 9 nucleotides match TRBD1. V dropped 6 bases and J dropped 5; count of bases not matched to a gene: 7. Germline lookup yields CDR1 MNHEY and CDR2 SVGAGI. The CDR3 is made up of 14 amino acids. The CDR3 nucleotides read TGTGCCAGCAGCCCACAGGGGGCATGGACTGAAGCTTTCTTT. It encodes CASSPQGAWTEAFF.

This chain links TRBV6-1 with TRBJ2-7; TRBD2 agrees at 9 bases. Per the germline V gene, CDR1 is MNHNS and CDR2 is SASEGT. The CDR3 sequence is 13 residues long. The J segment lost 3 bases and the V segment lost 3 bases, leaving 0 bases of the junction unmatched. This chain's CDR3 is CASSETSGYEQYF. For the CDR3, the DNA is TGTGCCAGCAGTGAGACTAGCGGCTACGAGCAGTACTTC.

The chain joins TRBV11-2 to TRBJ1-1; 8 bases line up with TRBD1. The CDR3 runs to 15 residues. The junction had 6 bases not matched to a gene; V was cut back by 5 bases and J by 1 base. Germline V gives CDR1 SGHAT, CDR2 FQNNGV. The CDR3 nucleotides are TGTGCCAGCAGCCACACAGGGGGGGGGAACACTGAAGCTTTCTTT. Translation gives CASSHTGGGNTEAFF.

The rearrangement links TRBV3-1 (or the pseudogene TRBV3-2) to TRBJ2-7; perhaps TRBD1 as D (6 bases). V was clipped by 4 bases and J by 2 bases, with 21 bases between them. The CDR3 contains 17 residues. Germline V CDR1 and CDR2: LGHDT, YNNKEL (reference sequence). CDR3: CASSPPFGRGSPYEQYF. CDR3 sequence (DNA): TGTGCCAGCAGCCCTCCATTTGGCAGGGGTAGTCCCTACGAGCAGTACTTC.

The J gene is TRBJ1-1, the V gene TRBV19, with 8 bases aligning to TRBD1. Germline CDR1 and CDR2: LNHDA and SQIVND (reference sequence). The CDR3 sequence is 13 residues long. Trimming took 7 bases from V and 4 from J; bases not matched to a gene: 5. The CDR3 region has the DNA TGTGCCAGTATCCCGGGACAGGCCACTGAAGCTTTCTTT. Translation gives CASIPGQATEAFF.

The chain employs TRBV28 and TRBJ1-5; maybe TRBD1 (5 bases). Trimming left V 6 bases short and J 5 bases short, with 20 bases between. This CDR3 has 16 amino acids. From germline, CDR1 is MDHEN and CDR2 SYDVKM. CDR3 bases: TGTGCCAGCAGGCTCGGGGGGTCTAATCCTTATCAGCCCCAGCATTTT. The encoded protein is CASRLGGSNPYQPQHF.

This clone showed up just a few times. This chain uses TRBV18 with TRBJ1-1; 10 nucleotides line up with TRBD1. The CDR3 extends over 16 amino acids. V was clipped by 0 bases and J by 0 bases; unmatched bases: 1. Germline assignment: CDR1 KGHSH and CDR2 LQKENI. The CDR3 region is CASSPPGQGMNTEAFF. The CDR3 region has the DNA TGTGCCAGCTCACCACCGGGACAGGGGATGAACACTGAAGCTTTCTTT.

The CDR3 nucleotides are TGTGCCAGCAGCACCCCCCCGGGGACATCTTATGGCTACACCTTC. Its translation is CASSTPPGTSYGYTF. The V gene is TRBV9, the J gene TRBJ1-2; D is perhaps TRBD1 (6 bases). The CDR3 is 15 amino acids. The V gene's germline CDR1 is SGDLS and CDR2 YYNGEE. V was pared by 4 bases and J by 5 bases, with 18 bases between.

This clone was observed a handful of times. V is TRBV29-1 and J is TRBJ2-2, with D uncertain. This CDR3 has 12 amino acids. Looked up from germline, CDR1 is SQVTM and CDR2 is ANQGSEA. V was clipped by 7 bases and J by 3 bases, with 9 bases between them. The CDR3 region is CSAHRDTGELFF. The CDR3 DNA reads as TGCAGCGCCCACAGAGACACCGGGGAGCTGTTTTTT.

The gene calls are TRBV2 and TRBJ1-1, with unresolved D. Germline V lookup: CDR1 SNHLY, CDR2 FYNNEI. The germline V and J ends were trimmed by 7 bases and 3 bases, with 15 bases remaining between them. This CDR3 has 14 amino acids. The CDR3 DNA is TGTGCCAGCATTAATGACAATATTGACACTGAAGCTTTCTTT. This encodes CASINDNIDTEAFF.

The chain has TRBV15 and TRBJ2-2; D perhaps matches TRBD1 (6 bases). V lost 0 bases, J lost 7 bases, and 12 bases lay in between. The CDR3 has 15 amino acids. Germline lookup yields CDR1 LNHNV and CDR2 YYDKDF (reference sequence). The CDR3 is CATSRDTGTGGELFF. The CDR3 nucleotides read TGTGCCACCAGCAGAGACACAGGGACGGGCGGGGAGCTGTTTTTT.

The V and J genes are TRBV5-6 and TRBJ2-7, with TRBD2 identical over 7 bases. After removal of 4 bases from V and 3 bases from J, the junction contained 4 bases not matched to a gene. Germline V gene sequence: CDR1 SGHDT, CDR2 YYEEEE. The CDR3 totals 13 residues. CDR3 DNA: TGTGCCAGCAGCACCGGGACTAACTACGAGCAGTACTTC. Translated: CASSTGTNYEQYF.

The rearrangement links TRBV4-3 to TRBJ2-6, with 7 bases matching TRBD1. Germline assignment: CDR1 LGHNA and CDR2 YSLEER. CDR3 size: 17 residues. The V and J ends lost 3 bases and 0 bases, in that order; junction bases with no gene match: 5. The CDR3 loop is CASSQGQRNSGANVLTF. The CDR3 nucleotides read TGCGCCAGCAGCCAGGGACAGAGGAACTCTGGGGCCAACGTCCTGACTTTC.

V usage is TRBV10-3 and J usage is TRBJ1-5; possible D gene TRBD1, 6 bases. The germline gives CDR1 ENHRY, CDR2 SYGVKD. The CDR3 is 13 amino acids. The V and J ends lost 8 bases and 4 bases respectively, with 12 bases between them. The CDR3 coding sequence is TGTGCCATCGCAGCAGGGGAAAATCAGCCCCAGCATTTT. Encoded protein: CAIAAGENQPQHF.

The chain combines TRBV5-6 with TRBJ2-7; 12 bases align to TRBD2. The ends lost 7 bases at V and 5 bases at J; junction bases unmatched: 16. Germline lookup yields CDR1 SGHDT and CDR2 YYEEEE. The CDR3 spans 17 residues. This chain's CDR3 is CASLFWETSGSINEQYF. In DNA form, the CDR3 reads TGTGCCAGCTTATTTTGGGAGACTAGCGGGAGTATCAACGAGCAGTACTTC.

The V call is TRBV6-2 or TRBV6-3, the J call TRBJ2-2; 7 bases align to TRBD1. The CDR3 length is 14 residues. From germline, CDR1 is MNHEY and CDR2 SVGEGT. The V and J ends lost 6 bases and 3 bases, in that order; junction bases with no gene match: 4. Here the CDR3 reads CASSWDSDTGELFF. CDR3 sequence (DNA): TGTGCCAGCAGCTGGGACAGTGACACCGGGGAGCTGTTTTTT.

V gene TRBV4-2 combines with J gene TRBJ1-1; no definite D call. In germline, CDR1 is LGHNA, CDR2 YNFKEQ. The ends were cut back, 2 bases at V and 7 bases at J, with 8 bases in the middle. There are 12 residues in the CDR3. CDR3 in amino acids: CASSQWPFEAFF. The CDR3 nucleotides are TGTGCCAGCAGCCAATGGCCATTTGAAGCTTTCTTT.

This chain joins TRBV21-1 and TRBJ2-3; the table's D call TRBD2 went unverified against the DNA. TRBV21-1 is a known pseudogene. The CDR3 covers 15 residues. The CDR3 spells CASSLAGPSTDTQYF. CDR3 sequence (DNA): TGTGCCAGCAGCCTAGCGGGGCCCAGCACAGATACGCAGTATTTT.

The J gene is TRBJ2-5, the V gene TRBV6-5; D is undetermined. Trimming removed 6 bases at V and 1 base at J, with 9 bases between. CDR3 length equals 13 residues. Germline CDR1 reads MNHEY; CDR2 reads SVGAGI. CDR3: CASRREAQETQYF. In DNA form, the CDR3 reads TGTGCCAGCAGAAGAGAAGCCCAAGAGACCCAGTACTTC.

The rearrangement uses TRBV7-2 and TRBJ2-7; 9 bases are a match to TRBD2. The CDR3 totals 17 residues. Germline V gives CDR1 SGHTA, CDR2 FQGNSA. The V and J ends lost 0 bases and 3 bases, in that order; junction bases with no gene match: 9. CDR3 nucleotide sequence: TGTGCCAGCAGCTTAGCCCCTCAGGGGCGGGGGGGCTACGAGCAGTACTTC. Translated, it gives CASSLAPQGRGGYEQYF.

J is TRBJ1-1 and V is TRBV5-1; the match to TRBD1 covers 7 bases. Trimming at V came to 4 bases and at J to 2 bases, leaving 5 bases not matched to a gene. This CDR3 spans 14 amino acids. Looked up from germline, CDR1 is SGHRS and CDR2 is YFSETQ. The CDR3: CASSQGQTNTEAFF. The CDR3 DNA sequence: TGCGCCAGCAGCCAGGGACAGACAAACACTGAAGCTTTCTTT. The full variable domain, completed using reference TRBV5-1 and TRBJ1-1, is KAGVTQTPRYLIKTRGQQVTLSCSPISGHRSVSWYQQTPGQGLQFLFEYFSETQRNKGNFPGRFSGRQFSNSRSEMNVSTLELGDSALYLCASSQGQTNTEAFFGQGTRLTVV.

This CDR3 reads CASTDRLAGGNEQFF. CDR3 sequence (DNA): TGTGCCAGCACTGACAGACTAGCGGGAGGCAATGAGCAGTTCTTC. The chain couples TRBV5-6 to TRBJ2-1; TRBD2 matches 13 bases. V lost 6 bases and J lost 6; bases outside the gene matches: 6. The germline gives CDR1 SGHDT, CDR2 YYEEEE. The CDR3 is 15 residues long.